This passage covers 11 T cell receptor beta chains from one sample sequenced in a study of cytomegalovirus exposure and HLA in healthy donors. PCR used 60 Vbeta primers and 13 Jbeta primers. Method: immunoSEQ multiplex PCR; TCRdb's copy keeps in-frame clones and lacks some. The sample records approximately 150,000 clones, roughly three quarters being singletons. Material: PBMCs. The source of these receptors is a middle-aged woman in good health and CMV-seronegative.

This sequence joins TRBV12-5 and TRBJ2-4; tentatively, D is TRBD2 (5 bases). The germline CDR1 and CDR2 sequences are LGHNT and FRNRAP. The V end lost 6 bases, the J end lost 8 bases, and 14 bases lay between the germline ends. The CDR3 sequence is 13 residues long. The CDR3 sequence is CASGSGSWDIQYF. The CDR3 nucleotides are TGTGCTAGTGGCTCGGGGTCGTGGGACATTCAGTACTTC.

This chain connects TRBV6-5 to TRBJ1-2; tentatively, D is TRBD1 (6 bases). This CDR3 is 15 amino acids long. Trimming left V 4 bases short and J 8 bases short, with 20 bases between. Germline V gene data show CDR1 as MNHEY and CDR2 as SVGAGI. CDR3 DNA: TGTGCCAGCAGTTCCACCTATACAGGGACTAAGGGCTACACCTTC. Translating it yields CASSSTYTGTKGYTF.

The genes are TRBV7-2 and TRBJ1-5; weak D call: TRBD1 (6 bases). CDR1 and CDR2 from the germline V gene are SGHTA and FQGNSA. The CDR3 covers 15 residues. V was cut by 5 bases and J by 6 bases, with 17 bases left in between. The CDR3 region has the DNA TGTGCCAGCAGCACCGGACAGCTCTTGGCTCAGCCCCAGCATTTT. Translating it yields CASSTGQLLAQPQHF.

This rearrangement joins TRBV7-3 to TRBJ2-2; tentatively, D is TRBD1 (6 bases). The CDR3 spans 14 residues. V was trimmed by 5 bases and J by 4 bases, leaving 11 bases between them. Germline lookup yields CDR1 SGHTA and CDR2 FQGTGA. CDR3: CASSLQGSTGELFF. The CDR3 nucleotides read TGTGCCAGCAGCCTACAGGGCTCCACCGGGGAGCTGTTTTTT.

The chain combines TRBV29-1 with TRBJ1-1, with 8 nucleotides matching TRBD1. Per the germline V gene, CDR1 is SQVTM and CDR2 is ANQGSEA. There are 13 residues in the CDR3. Trimming at V came to 6 bases and at J to 1 base, leaving 4 bases not matched to a gene. The DNA of the CDR3 is TGCAGCGTCAGACAGGGGAAGAACACTGAAGCTTTCTTT. This encodes CSVRQGKNTEAFF.

In this sample, this clone turned up once. The chain is built from TRBV29-1 and TRBJ2-7; perhaps TRBD1 as D (5 bases). CDR1 SQVTM and CDR2 ANQGSEA come from the germline V gene. V gave up 6 bases and J gave up 6 bases, with 15 bases separating them. The CDR3 loop spans 12 amino acids. DNA of the CDR3: TGCAGCGTCGGTCTCAGGGAAAGCGAGCAGTACTTC. It codes for CSVGLRESEQYF.

The chain links TRBV23-1 to TRBJ1-3; D may be TRBD1 (5 bases). TRBV23-1 is an ORF; its function is uncertain. The CDR3 is made up of 15 amino acids. V dropped 3 bases and J dropped 1 base, with 10 bases sitting between them. The CDR3 DNA sequence: TGCGCCAGCAGTCACCCAAGGGGTTCTGGAAACACCATATATTTT. The encoded protein is CASSHPRGSGNTIYF.

The chain is built from TRBV28 and TRBJ1-5; 7 positions agree with TRBD1. This CDR3 is 15 amino acids long. V was clipped by 4 bases and J by 1 base; unmatched bases: 4. Per the germline V gene, CDR1 is MDHEN and CDR2 is SYDVKM. The chain's CDR3 is CASSSDRRSNQPQHF. The CDR3 bases are TGTGCCAGCAGTTCGGACAGGAGGAGCAATCAGCCCCAGCATTTT.

The chain uses TRBV7-3 and TRBJ2-1, with 10 bases that match TRBD2. The CDR3 is 14 amino acids. Germline lookup yields CDR1 SGHTA and CDR2 FQGTGA. V shed 5 bases and J 5 bases; nucleotides not matched to a gene: 3. CDR3 sequence reads: CASSTSGGDNEQFF. CDR3 bases: TGTGCCAGCAGCACAAGCGGGGGGGACAATGAGCAGTTCTTC.

The chain employs TRBV27 and TRBJ2-2; no reliable D call. Germline values: CDR1 MNHEY, CDR2 SMNVEV (reference sequence). The CDR3 contains 15 residues. Deletions cut 6 bases from V and 2 bases from J, with 13 bases between. Here the CDR3 reads CASRTNDFNTGELFF. As DNA, the CDR3 is TGTGCCAGCAGAACTAACGATTTTAACACCGGGGAGCTGTTTTTT.

The count of this clone is one. This chain joins TRBV7-6 and TRBJ2-3; D gene ambiguous. V lost 3 bases and J lost 4, with 5 bases in between. The CDR3 has 12 residues. Germline V gene sequence: CDR1 SGHVS, CDR2 FNYEAQ. The CDR3 reads CASSFIADTQYF. The DNA for the CDR3 is TGTGCCAGCAGCTTTATCGCAGATACGCAGTATTTT.